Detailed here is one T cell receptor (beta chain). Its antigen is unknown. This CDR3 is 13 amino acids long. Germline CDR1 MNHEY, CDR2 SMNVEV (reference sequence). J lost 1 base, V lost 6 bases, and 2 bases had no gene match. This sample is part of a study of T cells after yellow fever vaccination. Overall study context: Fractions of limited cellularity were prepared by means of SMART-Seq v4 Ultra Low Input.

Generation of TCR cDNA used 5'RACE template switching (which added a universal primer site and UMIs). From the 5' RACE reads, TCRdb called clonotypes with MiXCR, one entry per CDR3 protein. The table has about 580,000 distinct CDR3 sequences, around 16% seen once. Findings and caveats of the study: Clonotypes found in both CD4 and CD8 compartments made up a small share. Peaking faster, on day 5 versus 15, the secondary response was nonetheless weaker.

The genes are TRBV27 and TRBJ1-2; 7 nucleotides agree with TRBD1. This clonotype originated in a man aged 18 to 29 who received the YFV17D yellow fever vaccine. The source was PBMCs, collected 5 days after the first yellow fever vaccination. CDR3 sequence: CASRGQVNYGYTF. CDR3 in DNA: TGTGCCAGCAGAGGACAGGTTAACTATGGCTACACCTTC.